This note documents a single T cell receptor beta chain sequence. No antigen is known for it. Libraries were prepared by immunoSEQ multiplex PCR; TCRdb keeps only in-frame clonotypes and omits some of them. The table includes tens of thousands of clones, roughly nine tenths detected once. CDR3 length: 14 amino acids. Germline V gene lookup returns CDR1 SGHTS and CDR2 YDEGEE. Deletions cut 0 bases from V and 4 bases from J, with 9 bases between. The data belong to a study of siplizumab effects on memory and regulatory T cells. General study findings and limits: Siplizumab significantly reduced alloreactive sequences traceable to unstimulated CD4+ memory cells. The authors could not assign a naive or memory phenotype to roughly 75-97% of proliferating CD4+ or CD8+ clones. Unstimulated subsets were the mapping target of only a minor fraction of alloreactive clones.

This rearrangement joins TRBV5-8 to TRBJ2-3; possibly TRBD1 for D (6 bases). Source material: naive CD8+ T cells sorted from blood. The receptor was derived from a human donor in good health. The CDR3 reads CASSLGEGADTQYF. For the CDR3, the DNA is TGTGCCAGCAGCTTGGGCGAGGGGGCAGATACGCAGTATTTT.